The T cell receptor (beta chain) under discussion was sequenced for a study of T cells in Graves' hyperthyroidism and ophthalmopathy. Across the study: Blood from the periphery was taken at initial diagnosis, before any treatment.

General study points: Ophthalmopathy stood apart from stable hyperthyroidism in a 13 V-J model.

In its sample, this clonotype was seen many times. Its antigen is not known. V was cut by 1 base and J by 0 bases, with 9 bases left in between. The CDR3 contains 15 residues. The V gene's germline CDR1 is SGHDN and CDR2 FVKESK. TCR beta CDR3 sequences were amplified from RNA transcripts. During a first-round RT-PCR of the TCR CDR3, the HTBI primer set was used. TCRdb used MiXCR to reprocess the multiplex PCR reads, holding one entry per CDR3 protein. Here the sample spans about 610,000 distinct CDR3 sequences, roughly 14% being singletons. Each 10 ml fresh peripheral blood draw supplied the PBMCs. This TCR derives from a woman aged 40 to 55 with Graves' ophthalmopathy. The sample consisted of blood. The V gene is TRBV14, the J gene TRBJ1-1; D is possibly TRBD1 (5 bases). The CDR3 DNA sequence: TGTGCCAGCAGCCAAGGTACAGGAATGAACACTGAAGCTTTCTTT. It encodes CASSQGTGMNTEAFF.